These 8 T cell receptor beta chains share one sample of origin, sequenced in a study of T-cell reconstitution after alpha-beta-depleted transplantation in children (dated by TCRdb to about 2016). Libraries were built with PCR. Instrument on record: Illumina HiSeq 2500. To normalize quantification of the TCRbeta repertoire, the TCR libraries were built with molecular barcoding that relied on unique molecular identifiers. In-frame beta chains were kept once TCRdb had trimmed the public reads at Q25 with fastp and called clones with MiXCR. Duplicate CDR3 protein sequences are folded into a single record with the most common DNA and genes. In all, the sample holds about 600,000 distinct CDR3 sequences, and 23% of those were seen once. The ten top clones hold roughly 15% of the sample. The sample's treatment or condition label, decoded: allogeneic hematopoietic cell transplantation with graft depleted of TCRalphabeta T cells and CD19 B cells.

The starting material was PBMCs, mostly from graft donor cells, obtained 360 days after TCRalphabeta/CD19-depleted stem cell transplant. These receptors originate from a boy in the first two years of life who had a stem cell transplant for acute myeloid leukemia, so the T cells may come from the graft donor.

This clonotype was seen ten or more times. V is TRBV20-1 and J is TRBJ1-2; the match to TRBD1 covers 8 bases. Trimming cost V 1 base and J 4 bases; bases outside gene matches: 8. Germline CDR1 reads DFQATT; CDR2 reads SNEGSKA (reference sequence). CDR3 size: 15 residues. The CDR3 reads CSARVQGESGYGYTF. In nucleotides, the CDR3 is TGCAGTGCTAGAGTACAGGGGGAGAGCGGCTATGGCTACACCTTC.

This clonotype has just a few counts. This rearrangement joins TRBV20-1 to TRBJ2-7; possibly TRBD2 for D (5 bases). V lost 3 bases and J 3 bases, leaving 9 bases between the germline ends. This CDR3 has 12 residues. The germline gives CDR1 DFQATT, CDR2 SNEGSKA (reference sequence). In DNA, the CDR3 is TGCAGTGCTAGTTATGCGGGCTACGAGCAGTACTTC. Its protein is CSASYAGYEQYF.

This clonotype was recorded at least ten times. The chain recombines TRBV12-3 or TRBV12-4 with TRBJ2-2; the match to TRBD1 covers 9 bases. V lost 4 bases to trimming and J lost 0 bases; unmatched junction nucleotides: 0. The CDR3 is made up of 15 amino acids. The CDR3 DNA reads as TGTGCCAGCAGTTGGGACAGGGCGAACACCGGGGAGCTGTTTTTT. This codes for CASSWDRANTGELFF.

V usage is TRBV5-6 and J usage is TRBJ2-5; D uncertain. This CDR3 is 13 amino acids long. V gave up 0 bases and J gave up 5 bases, with 8 bases separating them. Germline loops: CDR1 SGHDT, CDR2 YYEEEE. The CDR3 DNA sequence: TGTGCCAGCAGCTTGGCGGTTTGGGAGACCCAGTACTTC. Translating it yields CASSLAVWETQYF.

The chain is built from TRBV5-5 and TRBJ1-1; 12 bases are shared with TRBD1. V lost 4 bases to trimming and J lost 5 bases; unmatched junction nucleotides: 12. From germline, CDR1 is SGHKS and CDR2 YYEKEE (reference sequence). The CDR3 runs to 17 residues. CDR3 nucleotide sequence: TGTGCCAGCAGCGCTCCCGGGACAGGGGGCGCGAAAACTGAAGCTTTCTTT. Amino acids: CASSAPGTGGAKTEAFF. Together with reference TRBV5-5 and TRBJ1-1, the CDR3 gives the full variable domain: DAGVTQSPTHLIKTRGQQVTLRCSPISGHKSVSWYQQVLGQGPQFIFQYYEKEERGRGNFPDRFSARQFPNYSSELNVNALLLGDSALYLCASSAPGTGGAKTEAFFGQGTRLTVV.

CDR3 sequence: CASSTKSVGRYTF. As DNA, the CDR3 is TGTGCCAGCAGCACCAAATCGGTTGGTCGCTACACCTTC. This chain uses TRBV21-1 with TRBJ1-2. TRBV21-1 is noted as a pseudogene. CDR3 length: 13 residues.

This clonotype was counted many times. The rearrangement uses TRBV20-1 and TRBJ1-4; 9 bases map to TRBD1. CDR1 DFQATT and CDR2 SNEGSKA come from the germline V gene (reference sequence). V shed 1 base, J shed 5 bases, and the junction held 8 bases outside the gene matches. This CDR3 is 16 amino acids long. The CDR3 coding sequence is TGCAGTGCTAGAGTCGTCAGGGGGACAGGGAATGAAAAACTGTTTTTT. It codes for CSARVVRGTGNEKLFF.

This clonotype was counted only a few times. The V gene is TRBV10-3, the J gene TRBJ2-5, with 7 bases fitting TRBD1. V was clipped by 0 bases and J by 5 bases; unmatched bases: 3. CDR1 is ENHRY, CDR2 SYGVKD, per germline. CDR3 length equals 14 residues. The CDR3 loop is CAISESQGEETQYF. The CDR3 nucleotides are TGTGCCATCAGTGAGTCGCAGGGGGAGGAGACCCAGTACTTC.